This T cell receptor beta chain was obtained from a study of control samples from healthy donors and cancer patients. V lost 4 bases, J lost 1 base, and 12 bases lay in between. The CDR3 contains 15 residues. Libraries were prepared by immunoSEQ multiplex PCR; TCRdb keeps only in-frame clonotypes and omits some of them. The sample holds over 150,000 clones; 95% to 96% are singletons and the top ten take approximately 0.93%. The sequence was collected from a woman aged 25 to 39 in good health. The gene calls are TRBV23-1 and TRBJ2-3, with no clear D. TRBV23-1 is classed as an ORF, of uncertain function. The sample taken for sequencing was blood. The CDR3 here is CASSLESWGTDTQYF. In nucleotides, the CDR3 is TGCGCCAGCAGTCTCGAGAGTTGGGGCACAGATACGCAGTATTTT.